A selection of T cell receptor beta chains follows, all from one sample in a study of T cell responses to AZD1222 COVID-19 vaccine. TCRdb's copy holds only in-frame clones and misses some; the assay was immunoSEQ multiplex PCR. Altogether 95,000 to 150,000 clones are present, more than 80% being singletons, with the ten largest covering around 3.1%. This specimen consisted of peripheral blood, obtained on day 0 of AZD1222 vaccination. The source of these receptors is an adult in good health. Both conserved end residues are part of each CDR3. A D gene is named only where the DNA matches it firmly. Size is stated for part of the rows, as once, few or many counts, or as a class when the clone is expanded.

abundance | j_gene | v_gene | d_gene | CDR3aa | CDR3nt
NA | TRBJ1-2 | TRBV18 | NA | CASSPADAYRGGYTF | TGTGCCAGCTCACCAGCGGACGCTTATAGAGGAGGCTACACCTTC
NA | TRBJ1-2 | TRBV27 | TRBD1 | CASSRSYRGRNYGYTF | TGTGCCAGCAGTCGTTCCTACAGGGGCCGGAACTATGGCTACACCTTC
few | TRBJ2-7 | TRBV7-8 | NA | CASSSKVYEQYF | TGTGCCAGCAGCTCAAAGGTCTACGAGCAGTACTTC
NA | TRBJ2-2 | TRBV3-1/TRBV3-2 | NA | CASSQDTDNTGELFF | TGTGCCAGCAGCCAAGATACAGACAACACCGGGGAGCTGTTTTTT
once | TRBJ1-1 | TRBV28 | TRBD1 | CASSPGGKNTEAFF | TGTGCCAGCAGTCCAGGGGGTAAGAACACTGAAGCTTTCTTT
once | TRBJ2-1 | TRBV6-5 | NA | CASSYPVGSSYNEQFF | TGTGCCAGCAGTTACCCGGTGGGGAGCTCCTACAATGAGCAGTTCTTC
NA | TRBJ1-1 | TRBV4-3 | NA | CASSQVPPGGEVAEAFF | TGCGCCAGCAGCCAAGTTCCCCCGGGAGGGGAGGTGGCTGAAGCTTTCTTT
NA | TRBJ2-1 | TRBV4-3 | NA | CASSQPPWGMTYNEQFF | TGCGCCAGCAGCCAACCCCCGTGGGGAATGACCTACAATGAGCAGTTCTTC
NA | TRBJ2-7 | TRBV7-2 | TRBD2 | CASSQGLAGTYEQYF | TGTGCCAGCAGCCAGGGACTAGCGGGGACTTACGAGCAGTACTTC
NA | TRBJ2-1 | TRBV28 | TRBD2 | CATRARGSGGAGEQFF | TGTGCCACCCGTGCGAGGGGGAGCGGGGGGGCCGGTGAGCAGTTCTTC
NA | TRBJ1-3 | TRBV9 | NA | CASSVEGRSGNTIYF | TGTGCCAGCAGCGTAGAGGGTAGGTCTGGAAACACCATATATTTT
NA | TRBJ1-2 | TRBV7-9 | NA | CASSPVGPGGYTF | TGTGCCAGCAGCCCCGTAGGCCCGGGAGGCTACACCTTC
NA | TRBJ2-3 | TRBV6-1 | TRBD2 | CASSEERGGTQYF | TGTGCCAGCAGTGAAGAACGGGGGGGTACGCAGTATTTT
NA | TRBJ2-2 | TRBV19 | TRBD1 | CATLDRGTGELFF | TGTGCCACCTTGGACAGGGGTACCGGGGAGCTGTTTTTT
NA | TRBJ2-2 | TRBV14 | TRBD2 | CASSQETGRNGELFF | TGTGCCAGCAGCCAAGAAACCGGGAGGAACGGGGAGCTGTTTTTT
NA | TRBJ1-5 | TRBV7-9 | NA | CASSLGTNQPQHF | TGTGCCAGCAGCTTAGGGACCAATCAGCCCCAGCATTTT
NA | TRBJ2-7 | TRBV15 | NA | CATSRDFDEQYF | TGTGCCACCAGCAGAGATTTCGACGAGCAGTACTTC
NA | TRBJ2-2 | TRBV5-1 | NA | CASSLGLVNTGELFF | TGCGCCAGCAGCTTGGGACTTGTGAACACCGGGGAGCTGTTTTTT
NA | TRBJ2-2 | TRBV7-3 | NA | CASSPTNTGELFF | TGTGCCAGCAGCCCAACAAACACCGGGGAGCTGTTTTTT
NA | TRBJ2-7 | TRBV2 | TRBD1 | CASSAFGTGKTYEQYF | TGTGCCAGCAGCGCCTTCGGGACAGGGAAAACCTACGAGCAGTACTTC
NA | TRBJ2-1 | TRBV19 | NA | CASSIGRGAQVEQFF | TGTGCCAGTAGTATAGGGAGGGGGGCCCAGGTTGAGCAGTTCTTC
NA | TRBJ2-3 | TRBV7-6 | TRBD1 | CASSLGTGASSDTQYF | TGTGCCAGCAGCTTAGGGACAGGGGCGAGCTCAGATACGCAGTATTTT
NA | TRBJ1-1 | TRBV19 | NA | CASRPRMGTEAFF | TGTGCCAGTAGGCCAAGGATGGGGACTGAAGCTTTCTTT
NA | TRBJ1-4 | TRBV15 | NA | CATSRDQGWGNEKLFF | TGTGCCACCAGCAGAGATCAGGGGTGGGGTAATGAAAAACTGTTTTTT
NA | TRBJ1-2 | TRBV19 | TRBD1 | CASRAGGSKSYGYTF | TGTGCCAGTAGGGCAGGGGGCAGCAAGAGCTATGGCTACACCTTC
NA | TRBJ2-1 | TRBV30 | TRBD1 | CAFNRDRGLDEQFF | TGTGCCTTTAACCGGGACAGGGGGCTTGATGAGCAGTTCTTC
NA | TRBJ2-1 | TRBV3-1/TRBV3-2 | NA | CASSQEGGDSQGYNEQFF | TGTGCCAGCAGCCAAGAAGGAGGGGACTCCCAAGGTTACAATGAGCAGTTCTTC
NA | TRBJ2-7 | TRBV5-5 | NA | CASSTFGENEQYF | TGTGCCAGCAGCACATTTGGGGAGAACGAGCAGTACTTC
NA | TRBJ2-7 | TRBV5-8 | NA | CASSFHPQGRAEQYF | TGTGCCAGCAGCTTCCACCCTCAGGGAAGGGCCGAGCAGTACTTC
NA | TRBJ2-3 | TRBV28 | TRBD2 | CASTPRPLAGPDTQYF | TGTGCCAGCACCCCACGCCCCCTAGCGGGGCCCGATACGCAGTATTTT
NA | TRBJ2-5 | TRBV28 | NA | CASSFAAWGETQYF | TGTGCCAGCAGTTTCGCAGCCTGGGGCGAGACCCAGTACTTC
few | TRBJ2-3 | TRBV3-1/TRBV3-2 | NA | CASRTTSQPLAQYF | TGTGCCAGCAGAACAACATCTCAACCGCTGGCGCAGTATTTT
NA | TRBJ1-1 | TRBV18 | TRBD1 | CASSRQGNTEAFF | TGTGCCAGCTCCCGACAGGGGAACACTGAAGCTTTCTTT
NA | TRBJ2-2 | TRBV18 | NA | CASSPTSQGLGELFF | TGTGCCAGCTCCCCTACATCCCAGGGGCTCGGGGAGCTGTTTTTT
NA | TRBJ2-1 | TRBV27 | NA | CASSFSRSYNEQFF | TGTGCCAGCAGTTTTTCGCGCTCCTACAATGAGCAGTTCTTC
NA | TRBJ1-1 | TRBV5-1 | NA | CASSLLAAGTEAFF | TGCGCCAGCAGCTTGTTGGCCGCGGGCACTGAAGCTTTCTTT
NA | TRBJ2-7 | TRBV12-1 | NA | CASSIRGEQYF | TGTGCCAGCAGCATTCGGGGGGAGCAGTACTTC
NA | TRBJ1-1 | TRBV19 | NA | CASRLHTEAFF | TGTGCCAGTAGGTTGCACACTGAAGCTTTCTTT
NA | TRBJ1-1 | TRBV13 | NA | CASSLVGGTRGTEAFF | TGTGCCAGCAGCTTAGTCGGGGGGACGAGGGGCACTGAAGCTTTCTTT
NA | TRBJ2-2 | TRBV7-3 | NA | CASSPSGWTGELFF | TGTGCCAGCAGCCCGTCAGGTTGGACCGGGGAGCTGTTTTTT
NA | TRBJ2-7 | TRBV4-3 | NA | CASSQFYWGYEQYF | TGCGCCAGCAGCCAATTTTATTGGGGCTACGAGCAGTACTTC
NA | TRBJ2-1 | TRBV7-9 | TRBD2 | CASSSRTSGRAHRYNEQFF | TGTGCCAGCAGCTCACGGACTAGCGGGAGGGCCCACCGCTACAATGAGCAGTTCTTC
NA | TRBJ1-1 | TRBV7-9 | NA | CASSFPAGLNTEAFF | TGTGCCAGCAGCTTCCCAGCAGGGCTGAACACTGAAGCTTTCTTT
NA | TRBJ2-7 | TRBV7-9 | TRBD1 | CASSLGTGREQYF | TGTGCCAGCAGCCTAGGGACAGGCAGGGAGCAGTACTTC
once | TRBJ1-4 | TRBV24-1 | NA | CATTWGGLKEKLFF | TGTGCCACCACCTGGGGAGGCCTAAAAGAAAAACTGTTTTTT
NA | TRBJ2-7 | TRBV11-1 | NA | CASTDKMGRPSYEQYF | TGTGCCAGCACCGATAAAATGGGGAGACCATCCTACGAGCAGTACTTC
NA | TRBJ1-5 | TRBV21-1 | NA | CASSSRPQHF | TGTGCCAGCAGCAGCCGGCCCCAGCATTTT
few | TRBJ1-5 | TRBV6-1 | NA | CASSVFGGTRGNQPQHF | TGTGCCAGCAGTGTCTTCGGGGGGACGAGGGGCAATCAGCCCCAGCATTTT
NA | TRBJ1-6 | TRBV2 | TRBD1 | CASSEFEGAVGSPLHF | TGTGCCAGCAGTGAATTTGAGGGGGCTGTGGGTTCACCCCTCCACTTT
NA | TRBJ2-2 | TRBV7-9 | NA | CASSSWAGTGENTGELFF | TGTGCCAGCAGCTCCTGGGCAGGGACGGGTGAGAACACCGGGGAGCTGTTTTTT
NA | TRBJ2-7 | TRBV3-1/TRBV3-2 | NA | CASSGKVKYYEQYF | TGTGCCAGCAGCGGAAAGGTAAAGTACTACGAGCAGTACTTC
NA | TRBJ2-1 | TRBV28 | TRBD2 | CASSLTSGGPNEQFF | TGTGCCAGCAGTTTAACTAGCGGAGGACCCAATGAGCAGTTCTTC
NA | TRBJ1-6 | TRBV5-1 | NA | CASSLEGVNSPLHF | TGCGCCAGCAGCTTGGAGGGGGTTAATTCACCCCTCCACTTT
NA | TRBJ2-7 | TRBV30 | NA | CAWTELEGEQYF | TGTGCCTGGACCGAACTAGAAGGGGAGCAGTACTTC
NA | TRBJ2-7 | TRBV28 | NA | CASTTGGRAEQYF | TGTGCCAGCACCACCGGGGGAAGAGCCGAGCAGTACTTC
NA | TRBJ1-4 | TRBV4-2 | NA | CASSQERPRFNEKLFF | TGTGCCAGCAGCCAAGAACGTCCAAGGTTCAATGAAAAACTGTTTTTT
NA | TRBJ1-1 | TRBV6-5 | NA | CASSSGTPNTEAFF | TGTGCCAGCAGCTCCGGGACCCCGAACACTGAAGCTTTCTTT
NA | TRBJ2-1 | TRBV28 | NA | CATQFRAGKGNEQFF | TGTGCCACCCAGTTTCGGGCGGGAAAGGGCAATGAGCAGTTCTTC
NA | TRBJ2-6 | TRBV19 | TRBD1 | CASSIRTGAVLGSSGANVLTF | TGTGCCAGTAGTATTCGGACAGGGGCCGTTTTAGGCTCGTCTGGGGCCAACGTCCTGACTTTC